What follows are 30 T cell receptor beta chains derived from one specimen sequenced in a study of cytomegalovirus exposure and HLA in healthy donors. The method was immunoSEQ multiplex PCR; TCRdb's version includes in-frame clones alone and lacks a portion of them. The sample holds around 56,000 clones, 85% to 95% seen once. What was sequenced was PBMCs. Receptors originate from a woman aged 18-35 years in good health and CMV-seropositive.

This clone was detected only once. This chain uses TRBV7-7 with TRBJ2-2, with D hard to call. The CDR3 covers 13 residues. Trimming removed 5 bases at V and 4 bases at J, with 8 bases between. Germline CDR1 and CDR2: SSHAT and FNYEAQ (reference sequence). In DNA, the CDR3 is TGTGCCAGCAGCCGAGGTTCCACCGGGGAGCTGTTTTTT. Its translation is CASSRGSTGELFF. Drawing the rest from reference TRBV7-7 and TRBJ2-2, the complete variable domain is GAGVSQSPRYKVTKRGQDVTLRCDPISSHATLYWYQQALGQGPEFLTYFNYEAQPDKSGLPSDRFSAERPEGSISTLTIQRTEQRDSAMYRCASSRGSTGELFFGEGSRLTVL.

The chain joins TRBV7-2 to TRBJ1-5; 10 bases agree with TRBD1. The CDR3 consists of 14 residues. The germline V gene encodes CDR1 SGHTA and CDR2 FQGNSA. J lost 4 bases, V lost 7 bases, and 4 bases had no gene match. The CDR3 DNA reads TGTGCCAGCACCGGGGACAGGGGAAATCAGCCCCAGCATTTT. The encoded protein is CASTGDRGNQPQHF.

In nucleotides, the CDR3 is TGCGCCAGCAGTCGGGACAGCTCTAATGAAAAACTGTTTTTT. It translates to CASSRDSSNEKLFF. The chain carries TRBV5-1 and TRBJ1-4; the match to TRBD1 covers 7 bases. CDR1 is SGHRS and CDR2 is YFSETQ in the germline V gene. The J segment lost 3 bases and the V segment lost 5 bases, leaving 4 bases of the junction unmatched. This CDR3 has 14 residues. The entire variable domain, with the rest obtained from reference TRBV5-1 and TRBJ1-4, is as follows: KAGVTQTPRYLIKTRGQQVTLSCSPISGHRSVSWYQQTPGQGLQFLFEYFSETQRNKGNFPGRFSGRQFSNSRSEMNVSTLELGDSALYLCASSRDSSNEKLFFGSGTQLSVL.

This sequence joins TRBV19 and TRBJ1-5; D not resolved. Germline V CDR1 and CDR2: LNHDA, SQIVND (reference sequence). With 7 bases removed from V and 2 bases from J, the gap between germline ends came to 21 bases. CDR3 length equals 17 residues. The CDR3 DNA follows: TGTGCCAGTATGCGCCAGGCTTGGGCATGGGGCAATCAGCCCCAGCATTTT. It codes for CASMRQAWAWGNQPQHF. Combining the CDR3 with reference TRBV19 and TRBJ1-5 gives the whole variable domain DGGITQSPKYLFRKEGQNVTLSCEQNLNHDAMYWYRQDPGQGLRLIYYSQIVNDFQKGDIAEGYSVSREKKESFPLTVTSAQKNPTAFYLCASMRQAWAWGNQPQHFGDGTRLSIL.

The chain carries TRBV6-6 and TRBJ1-2; 8 positions agree with TRBD1. CDR3 length: 14 residues. The germline CDR1 and CDR2 sequences are MNHNY and SVGAGI (reference sequence). V was clipped by 7 bases and J by 5 bases; unmatched bases: 9. This CDR3 is CASKYRGQGYGYTF. For the CDR3, the DNA is TGTGCCAGCAAATATAGAGGACAGGGTTATGGCTACACCTTC.

This chain joins TRBV6-1 and TRBJ2-7; TRBD1 matches at 9 bases. Unmatched junction bases numbered 6, after V lost 6 bases and J lost 3 bases. Germline V lookup: CDR1 MNHNS, CDR2 SASEGT. The CDR3 is 14 residues long. In DNA form, the CDR3 reads TGTGCCAGCAGCCGGGACAGGGTAAACTACGAGCAGTACTTC. Translated, it gives CASSRDRVNYEQYF.

The V call is TRBV6-5, the J call TRBJ1-2; D is perhaps TRBD1 (6 bases). Germline CDR1 and CDR2: MNHEY and SVGAGI. The CDR3 is 12 residues long. V was trimmed by 5 bases and J by 5 bases, leaving 9 bases between them. As DNA, the CDR3 is TGTGCCAGCAGTAAACAGGGATATGGCTACACCTTC. Its translation is CASSKQGYGYTF.

The gene calls are TRBV19 and TRBJ2-5, with TRBD2 matching over 8 bases. V shed 5 bases and J 2 bases; nucleotides not matched to a gene: 10. CDR1 LNHDA and CDR2 SQIVND come from the germline V gene (reference sequence). This CDR3 contains 16 residues. This chain's CDR3 is CASSDLYSGTQETQYF. CDR3 nucleotides: TGTGCCAGTAGTGATCTCTATAGCGGGACTCAAGAGACCCAGTACTTC.

The count of this clone is one. The J gene is TRBJ2-1, the V gene TRBV7-9; 13 bases fit TRBD2. With 5 bases clipped from V and 5 bases from J, the junction kept 9 bases outside the gene matches. The CDR3 has 17 amino acids. The V gene's germline CDR1 is SEHNR and CDR2 FQNEAQ (reference sequence). CDR3 DNA: TGTGCCAGCAGCCACCGACTAGCGGGGGGTGGTAACAATGAGCAGTTCTTC. Amino acids: CASSHRLAGGGNNEQFF.

The chain employs TRBV18 and TRBJ1-1; D not resolved. From germline, CDR1 is KGHSH and CDR2 LQKENI. This CDR3 is 14 amino acids long. V was clipped by 3 bases and J by 4 bases, with 12 bases between them. In nucleotides, the CDR3 is TGTGCCAGCTCACCGAGGGTCCTCAGCACTGAAGCTTTCTTT. It translates to CASSPRVLSTEAFF.

This chain joins TRBV7-2 and TRBJ2-2, with D possibly matching TRBD2 (6 bases). The V gene's germline CDR1 is SGHTA and CDR2 FQGNSA. CDR3 length: 16 amino acids. The V and J ends lost 6 bases and 0 bases respectively, with 14 bases between them. As DNA, the CDR3 is TGTGCCAGCAGAAAAACCGGGGGAACGAACACCGGGGAGCTGTTTTTT. This codes for CASRKTGGTNTGELFF.

The chain links TRBV6-6 to TRBJ1-2; 7 positions match TRBD1. The V and J ends lost 2 bases and 6 bases, in that order; junction bases with no gene match: 9. Germline loops: CDR1 MNHNY, CDR2 SVGAGI (reference sequence). The CDR3 has 15 amino acids. The CDR3 DNA reads TGTGCCAGCAGTTACGCCCCGGACAGGTCGAATGGCTACACCTTC. Protein product: CASSYAPDRSNGYTF.

The chain joins TRBV18 to TRBJ1-5; possible D gene TRBD1, 6 bases. From germline, CDR1 is KGHSH and CDR2 LQKENI. V dropped 6 bases and J dropped 2 bases, with 8 bases sitting between them. The CDR3 covers 13 residues. The CDR3 DNA reads as TGTGCCAGCTCGCAGGGGCGCAATCAGCCCCAGCATTTT. Translating gives CASSQGRNQPQHF. Looking up the rest from reference TRBV18 and TRBJ1-5 gives the full variable domain: NAGVMQNPRHLVRRRGQEARLRCSPMKGHSHVYWYRQLPEEGLKFMVYLQKENIIDESGMPKERFSAEFPKEGPSILRIQQVVRGDSAAYFCASSQGRNQPQHFGDGTRLSIL.

The CDR3 sequence: CASSILLPYEQYF. The CDR3 DNA reads as TGTGCCAGTAGTATCCTATTGCCCTACGAGCAGTACTTC. The chain employs TRBV19 and TRBJ2-7; no reliable D call. Germline-derived CDR1 and CDR2 are LNHDA and SQIVND (reference sequence). The CDR3 is 13 amino acids. The V gene lost 3 bases and the J gene lost 2 bases, with 8 bases spanning the gap.

The rearrangement links TRBV6-1 to TRBJ1-3; D gene ambiguous. There are 14 residues in the CDR3. Germline lookup yields CDR1 MNHNS and CDR2 SASEGT. The V end lost 6 bases, the J end lost 0 bases, and 9 bases lay between the germline ends. The CDR3 region has the DNA TGTGCCAGCAGGATCCGGGACTCTGGAAACACCATATATTTT. Protein product: CASRIRDSGNTIYF.

The chain recombines TRBV29-1 with TRBJ1-3, with unresolved D. The CDR3 has 13 residues. V was clipped by 6 bases and J by 6 bases, with 15 bases between them. CDR1 and CDR2 (germline): SQVTM, ANQGSEA. CDR3 in DNA: TGCAGCGTCGCCGGAGTTGGCCAAAACACCATATATTTT. It encodes CSVAGVGQNTIYF. The full variable domain, its missing parts supplied by reference TRBV29-1 and TRBJ1-3, is SAVISQKPSRDICQRGTSLTIQCQVDSQVTMMFWYRQQPGQSLTLIATANQGSEATYESGFVIDKFPISRPNLTFSTLTVSNMSPEDSSIYLCSVAGVGQNTIYFGEGSWLTVV.

This chain links TRBV28 with TRBJ1-1; D is unresolved. The CDR3 is 12 residues long. Per the germline V gene, CDR1 is MDHEN and CDR2 is SYDVKM. With 6 bases removed from V and 6 bases from J, the gap between germline ends came to 11 bases. The CDR3 region is CASSFQVPEAFF. The CDR3 DNA reads as TGTGCCAGCAGCTTTCAGGTCCCTGAAGCTTTCTTT.

On this clone itself: This CDR3 is also generated by other DNA sequences in the sample. The chain uses TRBV29-1 and TRBJ2-3, with 8 nucleotides matching TRBD1. Germline V CDR1 and CDR2: SQVTM, ANQGSEA. J gave up 2 bases and V 1 base, and 2 bases lay outside the gene matches. The CDR3 totals 14 residues. In nucleotides, the CDR3 is TGCAGCGTTGAAGGACAGGGGCACACAGATACGCAGTATTTT. It yields the protein CSVEGQGHTDTQYF.

This clone was seen more than once but under ten times. The V call is TRBV6-5, the J call TRBJ2-7; D remains unclear. V was pared by 3 bases and J by 5 bases, with 5 bases between. Germline CDR1 reads MNHEY; CDR2 reads SVGAGI. The CDR3 covers 11 residues. The chain's CDR3 is CASSYKHEQYF. CDR3 nucleotide sequence: TGTGCCAGCAGTTATAAGCACGAGCAGTACTTC.

This chain uses TRBV4-1 with TRBJ1-2; 9 nucleotides align to TRBD1. Trimming cost V 6 bases and J 2 bases; bases outside gene matches: 7. The CDR3 contains 15 residues. The germline gives CDR1 MGHRA, CDR2 YSYEKL. The CDR3 bases are TGCGCCAGCAGTACTGGAGGGACAGGGAACTATGGCTACACCTTC. Its protein product is CASSTGGTGNYGYTF.

V gene TRBV6-5 combines with J gene TRBJ2-7; D gene ambiguous. Trimming took 0 bases from V and 0 from J, leaving 12 bases between them. From germline, CDR1 is MNHEY and CDR2 SVGAGI. The CDR3 has 16 residues. For the CDR3, the DNA is TGTGCCAGCAGTTACTCGAGCCTCCGAAGCTCCTACGAGCAGTACTTC. Its translation is CASSYSSLRSSYEQYF.

Many counts were recorded for this clone. The V gene is TRBV6-6, the J gene TRBJ2-5, with unresolved D. Per the germline V gene, CDR1 is MNHNY and CDR2 is SVGAGI (reference sequence). V was shortened by 2 bases and J by 5 bases, with 12 bases between the two germline ends. This CDR3 contains 14 residues. CDR3 protein: CASSYAGTWETQYF. Written as DNA, the CDR3 is TGTGCCAGCAGTTACGCCGGTACGTGGGAGACCCAGTACTTC.

The chain employs TRBV19 and TRBJ2-7; D perhaps matches TRBD1 (6 bases). CDR3 length: 14 amino acids. Germline CDR1 and CDR2: LNHDA and SQIVND (reference sequence). The V end was cut by 1 base, the J end by 2 bases, with 9 bases between. The DNA for the CDR3 is TGTGCCAGTAGTATAGGGAAGGGGGCCTACGAGCAGTACTTC. Protein: CASSIGKGAYEQYF.

The chain is built from TRBV7-9 and TRBJ2-1; 8 positions agree with TRBD1. J gave up 5 bases and V 1 base, and 10 bases lay outside the gene matches. Germline CDR1 is SEHNR and CDR2 is FQNEAQ (reference sequence). The CDR3 contains 17 residues. CDR3 DNA: TGTGCCAGCAGCTTAGTCTTGATTGGACAGGGAAACAATGAGCAGTTCTTC. Its translation: CASSLVLIGQGNNEQFF. The variable domain in full, with the rest retrieved from reference TRBV7-9 and TRBJ2-1, is DTGVSQNPRHKITKRGQNVTFRCDPISEHNRLYWYRQTLGQGPEFLTYFQNEAQLEKSRLLSDRFSAERPKGSFSTLEIQRTEQGDSAMYLCASSLVLIGQGNNEQFFGPGTRLTVL.

V usage is TRBV28 and J usage is TRBJ2-3, with a tentative D call TRBD2 (6 bases). The CDR3 loop spans 15 amino acids. With 4 bases removed from V and 2 bases from J, the gap between germline ends came to 13 bases. Germline assignment: CDR1 MDHEN and CDR2 SYDVKM. This CDR3 is CASSWGERLTDTQYF. Here the CDR3 DNA reads TGTGCCAGCAGTTGGGGGGAAAGGCTCACAGATACGCAGTATTTT. The whole variable domain, filled in from reference TRBV28 and TRBJ2-3, reads DVKVTQSSRYLVKRTGEKVFLECVQDMDHENMFWYRQDPGLGLRLIYFSYDVKMKEKGDIPEGYSVSREKKERFSLILESASTNQTSMYLCASSWGERLTDTQYFGPGTRLTVL.

This chain links TRBV6-1 with TRBJ1-4; the D gene is possibly TRBD1 (5 bases). The V gene's germline CDR1 is MNHNS and CDR2 SASEGT. Between the trimmed V and J ends, which lost 3 bases and 8 bases, there was a span of 16 bases. CDR3 size: 15 residues. The CDR3 spells CASSDSSQVLEKLFF. In DNA, the CDR3 is TGTGCCAGCAGTGATTCTTCACAGGTCCTAGAAAAACTGTTTTTT.

The chain couples TRBV19 to TRBJ2-1, with TRBD2 matching 9 bases. Germline lookup yields CDR1 LNHDA and CDR2 SQIVND (reference sequence). The CDR3 sequence is 15 residues long. J lost 8 bases, V lost 5 bases, and 10 bases had no gene match. CDR3: CASSLARAGGDEQFF. The CDR3 DNA reads TGTGCCAGTAGTCTGGCTCGAGCGGGGGGCGATGAGCAGTTCTTC.

The CDR3, as DNA: TGTGCCAGCAGTTGGGAGAGGGCCGAGCAGTACTTC. It codes for CASSWERAEQYF. This chain connects TRBV6-6 to TRBJ2-7; weak D call: TRBD2 (5 bases). CDR1 is MNHNY and CDR2 is SVGAGI in the germline V gene (reference sequence). The CDR3 runs 12 residues. V was shortened by 4 bases and J by 6 bases, with 10 bases between the two germline ends.

V gene TRBV5-1 combines with J gene TRBJ2-2; possibly TRBD2 for D (6 bases). V was pared by 4 bases and J by 1 base, with 11 bases between. The CDR3 contains 15 residues. Per germline, CDR1 SGHRS and CDR2 YFSETQ. Written as DNA, the CDR3 is TGCGCCAGCAGCCCGGGGGTAGTGAACACCGGGGAGCTGTTTTTT. This sequence encodes CASSPGVVNTGELFF.

The chain couples TRBV19 to TRBJ1-5; D is perhaps TRBD1 (5 bases). Germline CDR1 reads LNHDA; CDR2 reads SQIVND (reference sequence). CDR3 length: 16 residues. V dropped 5 bases and J dropped 0 bases, with 14 bases sitting between them. The CDR3 nucleotides are TGTGCCAGTAGTCTGGCAGGGTGGAATAGCAATCAGCCCCAGCATTTT. Translating gives CASSLAGWNSNQPQHF.